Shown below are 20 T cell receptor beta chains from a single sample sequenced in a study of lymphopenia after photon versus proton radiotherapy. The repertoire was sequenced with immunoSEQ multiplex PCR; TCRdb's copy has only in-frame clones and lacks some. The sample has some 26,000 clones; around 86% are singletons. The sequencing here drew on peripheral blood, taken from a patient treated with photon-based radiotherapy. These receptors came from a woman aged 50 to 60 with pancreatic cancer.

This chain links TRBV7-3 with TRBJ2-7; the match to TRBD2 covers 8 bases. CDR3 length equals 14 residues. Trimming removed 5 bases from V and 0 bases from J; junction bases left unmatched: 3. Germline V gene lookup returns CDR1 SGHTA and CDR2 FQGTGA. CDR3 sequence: CASSPSGSSYEQYF. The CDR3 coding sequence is TGTGCCAGCAGCCCCAGCGGGAGCTCCTACGAGCAGTACTTC.

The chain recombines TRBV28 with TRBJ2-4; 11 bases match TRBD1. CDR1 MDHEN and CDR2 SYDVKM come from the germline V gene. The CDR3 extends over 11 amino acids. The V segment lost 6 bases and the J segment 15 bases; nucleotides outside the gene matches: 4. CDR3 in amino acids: CASRGQGVPYF. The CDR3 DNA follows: TGTGCCAGCAGGGGACAGGGGGTACCGTACTTC.

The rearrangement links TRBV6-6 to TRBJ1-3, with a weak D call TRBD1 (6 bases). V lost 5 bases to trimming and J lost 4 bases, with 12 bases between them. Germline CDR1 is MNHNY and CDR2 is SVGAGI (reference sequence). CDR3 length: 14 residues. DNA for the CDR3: TGTGCCAGCAGTGCCCGGGGGCTAGGAAACACCATATATTTT. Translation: CASSARGLGNTIYF.

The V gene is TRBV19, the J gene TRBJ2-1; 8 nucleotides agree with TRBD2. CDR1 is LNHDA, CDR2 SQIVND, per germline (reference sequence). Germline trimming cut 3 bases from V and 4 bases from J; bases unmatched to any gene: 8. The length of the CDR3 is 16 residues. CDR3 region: CASSISSSGPYNEQFF. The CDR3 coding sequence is TGTGCCAGTAGTATTAGTTCTAGCGGGCCATACAATGAGCAGTTCTTC.

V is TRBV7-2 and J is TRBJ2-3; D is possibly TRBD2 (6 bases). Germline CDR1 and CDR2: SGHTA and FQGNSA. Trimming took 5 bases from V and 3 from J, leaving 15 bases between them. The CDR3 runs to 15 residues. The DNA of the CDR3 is TGTGCCAGCAGCCCCCCTGGAGGGTTGACAGATACGCAGTATTTT. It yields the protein CASSPPGGLTDTQYF.

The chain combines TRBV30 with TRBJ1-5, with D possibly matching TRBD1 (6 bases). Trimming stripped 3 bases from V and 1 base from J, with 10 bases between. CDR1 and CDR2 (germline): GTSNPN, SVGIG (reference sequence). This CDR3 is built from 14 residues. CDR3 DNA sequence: TGTGCCTGGAGCGTCAGGGGAAGCAATCAGCCCCAGCATTTT. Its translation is CAWSVRGSNQPQHF.

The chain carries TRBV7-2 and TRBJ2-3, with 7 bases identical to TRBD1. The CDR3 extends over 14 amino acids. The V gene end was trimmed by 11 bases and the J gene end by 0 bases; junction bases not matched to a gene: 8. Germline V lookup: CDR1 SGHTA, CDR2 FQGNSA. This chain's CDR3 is CAVHRDSSTDTQYF. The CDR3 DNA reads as TGTGCCGTCCACCGGGACAGTAGCACAGATACGCAGTATTTT.

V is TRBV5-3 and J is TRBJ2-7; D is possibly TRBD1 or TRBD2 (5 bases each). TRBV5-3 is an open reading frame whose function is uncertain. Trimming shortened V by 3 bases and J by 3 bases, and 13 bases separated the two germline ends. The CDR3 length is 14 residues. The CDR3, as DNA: TGTGCCAGAAGCTATACGGGACGGATCTACGAGCAGTACTTC. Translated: CARSYTGRIYEQYF.

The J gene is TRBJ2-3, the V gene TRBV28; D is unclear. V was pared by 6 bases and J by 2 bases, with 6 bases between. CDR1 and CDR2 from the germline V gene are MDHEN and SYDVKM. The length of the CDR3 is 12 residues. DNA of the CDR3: TGTGCCAGCAGGTCAACCACAGATACGCAGTATTTT. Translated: CASRSTTDTQYF.

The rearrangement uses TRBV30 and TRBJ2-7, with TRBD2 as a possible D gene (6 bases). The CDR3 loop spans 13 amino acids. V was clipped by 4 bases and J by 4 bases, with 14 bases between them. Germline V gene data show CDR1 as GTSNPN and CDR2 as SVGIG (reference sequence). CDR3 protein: CAWTRGVAYEQYF. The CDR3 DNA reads TGTGCCTGGACACGCGGGGTGGCGTACGAGCAGTACTTC.

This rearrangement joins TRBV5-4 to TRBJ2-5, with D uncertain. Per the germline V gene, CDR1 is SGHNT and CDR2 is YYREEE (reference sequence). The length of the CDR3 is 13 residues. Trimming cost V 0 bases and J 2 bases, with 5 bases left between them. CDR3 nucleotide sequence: TGTGCCAGCAGCTTGGTCGAGCAAGAGACCCAGTACTTC. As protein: CASSLVEQETQYF. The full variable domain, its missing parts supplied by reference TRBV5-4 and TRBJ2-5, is ETGVTQSPTHLIKTRGQQVTLRCSSQSGHNTVSWYQQALGQGPQFIFQYYREEENGRGNFPPRFSGLQFPNYSSELNVNALELDDSALYLCASSLVEQETQYFGPGTRLLVL.

In nucleotides, the CDR3 is TGTGCCAGCAGTGCACAGGGTACCGGTCAGCCCCAGCATTTT. Translation: CASSAQGTGQPQHF. The chain employs TRBV27 and TRBJ1-5; TRBD1 might be the D (6 bases). V was clipped by 5 bases and J by 6 bases, with 14 bases between them. This CDR3 has 14 amino acids. Germline V gene lookup returns CDR1 MNHEY and CDR2 SMNVEV (reference sequence).

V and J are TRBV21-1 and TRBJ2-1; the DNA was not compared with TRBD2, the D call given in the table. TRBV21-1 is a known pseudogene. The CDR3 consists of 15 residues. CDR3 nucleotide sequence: TGTGCCGGGACTAGTGGGACTAGCGGGTGGTATGAGCAGTTCTTC. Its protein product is CAGTSGTSGWYEQFF.

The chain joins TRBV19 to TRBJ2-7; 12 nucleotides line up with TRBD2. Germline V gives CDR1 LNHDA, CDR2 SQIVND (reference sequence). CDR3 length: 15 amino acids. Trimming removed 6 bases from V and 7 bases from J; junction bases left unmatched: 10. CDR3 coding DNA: TGTGCCAGTAGCCCCGGGACTAGCGGGTTGTTGGAGCAGTACTTC. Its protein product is CASSPGTSGLLEQYF. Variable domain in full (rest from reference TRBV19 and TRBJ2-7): DGGITQSPKYLFRKEGQNVTLSCEQNLNHDAMYWYRQDPGQGLRLIYYSQIVNDFQKGDIAEGYSVSREKKESFPLTVTSAQKNPTAFYLCASSPGTSGLLEQYFGPGTRLTVT.

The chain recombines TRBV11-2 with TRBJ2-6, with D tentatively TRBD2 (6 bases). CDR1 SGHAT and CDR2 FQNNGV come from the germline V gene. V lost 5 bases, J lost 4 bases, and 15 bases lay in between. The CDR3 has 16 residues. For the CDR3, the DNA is TGTGCCAGCAGCCCGGGGGTAGGGGAGGGGGCCAACGTCCTGACTTTC. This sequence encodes CASSPGVGEGANVLTF. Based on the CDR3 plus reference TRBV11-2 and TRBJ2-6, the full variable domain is EAGVAQSPRYKIIEKRQSVAFWCNPISGHATLYWYQQILGQGPKLLIQFQNNGVVDDSQLPKDRFSAERLKGVDSTLKIQPAKLEDSAVYLCASSPGVGEGANVLTFGAGSRLTVL.

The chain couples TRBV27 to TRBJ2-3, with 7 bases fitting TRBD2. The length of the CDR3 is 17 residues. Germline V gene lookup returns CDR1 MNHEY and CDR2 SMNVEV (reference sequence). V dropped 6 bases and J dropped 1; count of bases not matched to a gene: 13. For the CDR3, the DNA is TGTGCCAGCAGCTGGGGTTCTAGCGGACGAGGCACAGATACGCAGTATTTT. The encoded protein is CASSWGSSGRGTDTQYF.

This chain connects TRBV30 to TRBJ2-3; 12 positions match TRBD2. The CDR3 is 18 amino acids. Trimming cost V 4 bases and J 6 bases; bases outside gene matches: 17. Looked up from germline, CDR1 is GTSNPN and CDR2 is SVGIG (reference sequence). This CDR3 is CAWTANRASGRDGDTQYF. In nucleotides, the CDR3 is TGTGCCTGGACCGCAAATCGGGCTAGCGGGAGGGATGGGGATACGCAGTATTTT.

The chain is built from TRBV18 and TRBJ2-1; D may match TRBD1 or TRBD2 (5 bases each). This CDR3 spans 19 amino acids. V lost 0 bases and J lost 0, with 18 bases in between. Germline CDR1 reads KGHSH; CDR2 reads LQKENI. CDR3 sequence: CASSPPWGFVSGSYNEQFF. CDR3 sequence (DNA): TGTGCCAGCTCACCACCCTGGGGGTTCGTTTCGGGCTCCTACAATGAGCAGTTCTTC. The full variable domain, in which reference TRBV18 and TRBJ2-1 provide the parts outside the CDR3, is NAGVMQNPRHLVRRRGQEARLRCSPMKGHSHVYWYRQLPEEGLKFMVYLQKENIIDESGMPKERFSAEFPKEGPSILRIQQVVRGDSAAYFCASSPPWGFVSGSYNEQFFGPGTRLTVL.

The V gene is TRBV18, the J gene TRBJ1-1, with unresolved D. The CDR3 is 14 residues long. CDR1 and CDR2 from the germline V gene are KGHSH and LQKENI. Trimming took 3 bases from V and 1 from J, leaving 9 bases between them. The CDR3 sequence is CASSPFPGNTEAFF. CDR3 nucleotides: TGTGCCAGCTCACCCTTCCCGGGGAACACTGAAGCTTTCTTT.

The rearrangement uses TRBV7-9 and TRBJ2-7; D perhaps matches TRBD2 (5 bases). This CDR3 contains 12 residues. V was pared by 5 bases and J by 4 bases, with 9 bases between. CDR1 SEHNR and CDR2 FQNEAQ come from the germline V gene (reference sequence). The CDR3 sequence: CASSPGGYEQYF. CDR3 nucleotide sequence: TGTGCCAGCAGCCCAGGAGGATACGAGCAGTACTTC.